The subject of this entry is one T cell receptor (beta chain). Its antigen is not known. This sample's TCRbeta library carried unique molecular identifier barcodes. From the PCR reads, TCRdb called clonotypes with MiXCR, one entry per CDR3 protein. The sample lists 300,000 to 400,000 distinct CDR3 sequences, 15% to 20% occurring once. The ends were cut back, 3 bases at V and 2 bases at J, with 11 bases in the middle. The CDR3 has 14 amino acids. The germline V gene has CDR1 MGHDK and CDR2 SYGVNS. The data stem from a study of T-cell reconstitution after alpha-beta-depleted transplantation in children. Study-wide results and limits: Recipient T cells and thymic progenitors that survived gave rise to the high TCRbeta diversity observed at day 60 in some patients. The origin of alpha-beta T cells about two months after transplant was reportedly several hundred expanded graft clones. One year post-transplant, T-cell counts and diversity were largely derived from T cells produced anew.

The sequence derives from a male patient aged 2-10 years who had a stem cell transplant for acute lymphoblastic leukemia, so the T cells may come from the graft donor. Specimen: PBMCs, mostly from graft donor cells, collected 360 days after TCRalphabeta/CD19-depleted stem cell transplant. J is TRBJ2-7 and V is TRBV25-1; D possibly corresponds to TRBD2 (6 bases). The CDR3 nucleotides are TGTGCCAGCAGTGACCCCGGAGGGCCCTACGAGCAGTACTTC. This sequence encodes CASSDPGGPYEQYF.